Included here is one TCR beta chain sequence, with context. This sample is drawn from a study of blood T cell repertoires in COVID-19. Sequencing was performed with immunoSEQ multiplex PCR; in TCRdb, only in-frame clones are kept and a portion is missing. The sample has 150,000 or so clones; roughly 83% are singletons. The TCR was taken from a woman aged 55-70 years with acute or convalescent COVID-19. The specimen was peripheral blood.

The CDR3: CASSLDSGAQPQHF. The DNA for the CDR3 is TGTGCCAGCAGCTTAGACTCAGGGGCTCAGCCCCAGCATTTT. The chain couples TRBV7-2 to TRBJ1-5; D may be TRBD1 (6 bases). V was shortened by 1 base and J by 6 bases, with 10 bases between the two germline ends. The CDR3 length is 14 residues. Germline CDR1 and CDR2: SGHTA and FQGNSA.